Below are 21 T cell receptor beta chains sequenced from a single sample in a study of cytomegalovirus exposure and HLA in healthy donors. The PCR contained 60 Vbeta and 13 Jbeta primers. Measured with immunoSEQ multiplex PCR; TCRdb has only the in-frame clones, and not every one. The sample has 200,000 to 250,000 clones; 82% are singletons. Material: PBMCs. All receptors derive from a woman between 35 and 50 years old in good health and CMV-seropositive.

This clone occurred a few times. The chain links TRBV5-1 to TRBJ1-1, with 10 bases that match TRBD1. V was pared by 4 bases and J by 4 bases, with 1 base of the junction left unmatched. The CDR3 runs to 13 residues. Germline V gives CDR1 SGHRS, CDR2 YFSETQ. In DNA form, the CDR3 reads TGCGCCAGCAGCCGGGACAGGGGCACTGAAGCTTTCTTT. This translates into CASSRDRGTEAFF.

V gene TRBV7-2 combines with J gene TRBJ2-1; 11 bases line up with TRBD2. V gave up 6 bases and J gave up 6 bases; unmatched junction bases: 10. This CDR3 spans 16 amino acids. Germline CDR1 reads SGHTA; CDR2 reads FQGNSA. The CDR3 is CASSWSLAGGFNEQFF. The CDR3 nucleotides read TGTGCCAGCAGTTGGAGCCTAGCGGGGGGTTTCAATGAGCAGTTCTTC.

This chain uses TRBV5-1 with TRBJ1-6; D is unclear. The CDR3 is 14 amino acids. Trimming removed 0 bases from V and 5 bases from J, with 6 bases in between. Germline loops: CDR1 SGHRS, CDR2 YFSETQ. CDR3 loop: CASSLVQDNSPLHF. DNA of the CDR3: TGCGCCAGCAGCTTGGTTCAGGATAATTCACCCCTCCACTTT.

Here the CDR3 reads CASQRVGGKETQYF. The CDR3 bases are TGTGCCAGCCAACGGGTGGGGGGGAAAGAGACCCAGTACTTC. This rearrangement joins TRBV7-9 to TRBJ2-5; 7 bases align to TRBD2. V dropped 8 bases and J dropped 3; count of bases not matched to a gene: 9. Germline V gene data show CDR1 as SEHNR and CDR2 as FQNEAQ (reference sequence). The CDR3 is made up of 14 amino acids.

The chain recombines TRBV5-6 with TRBJ1-5, with D unresolved. This CDR3 spans 15 amino acids. Germline CDR1 SGHDT, CDR2 YYEEEE. V was trimmed by 2 bases and J by 6 bases, leaving 15 bases between them. The CDR3 is CASSFGSGRRQPQHF. As DNA, the CDR3 is TGTGCCAGCAGCTTCGGGTCGGGGAGGCGTCAGCCCCAGCATTTT.

The chain has TRBV5-1 and TRBJ2-3; maybe TRBD2 (6 bases). V was trimmed by 4 bases and J by 3 bases, leaving 12 bases between them. The CDR3 has 14 residues. CDR1 is SGHRS, CDR2 YFSETQ, per germline. The CDR3, as DNA: TGCGCCAGCAGCCCGACTAGGGGAACAGATACGCAGTATTTT. This codes for CASSPTRGTDTQYF.

The chain links TRBV9 to TRBJ2-1; TRBD1 matches at 8 bases. The CDR3 loop spans 16 amino acids. Germline V gene sequence: CDR1 SGDLS, CDR2 YYNGEE. J lost 3 bases, V lost 3 bases, and 8 bases had no gene match. The CDR3 coding sequence is TGTGCCAGCAGCGAGGGGGACAGGAGTTTCTACAATGAGCAGTTCTTC. Translation: CASSEGDRSFYNEQFF. Full variable domain (remainder filled in from reference TRBV9 and TRBJ2-1): DSGVTQTPKHLITATGQRVTLRCSPRSGDLSVYWYQQSLDQGLQFLIQYYNGEERAKGNILERFSAQQFPDLHSELNLSSLELGDSALYFCASSEGDRSFYNEQFFGPGTRLTVL.

A word on this clone: An end of the junction does not agree with germline; a read error may underlie this. The J gene is TRBJ2-7, the V gene TRBV7-9, with 8 bases matching TRBD1. CDR1 is SEHNR, CDR2 FQNEAQ, per germline (reference sequence). CDR3 size: 13 residues. CDR3 residues: CSSSLRTGGEQYF. The CDR3 DNA sequence: TGTTCCAGCAGCTTACGTACAGGGGGCGAGCAGTACTTC.

The chain joins TRBV11-3 to TRBJ1-1; no definite D call. Between the trimmed V and J ends, which lost 3 bases and 8 bases, there was a span of 7 bases. The germline CDR1 and CDR2 sequences are SGHNT and YENEEA. This CDR3 spans 11 amino acids. CDR3 sequence reads: CASSFREEAFF. CDR3 nucleotides: TGTGCCAGCAGCTTTCGAGAGGAAGCTTTCTTT. Complete variable domain (other parts from reference TRBV11-3 and TRBJ1-1): EAGVVQSPRYKIIEKKQPVAFWCNPISGHNTLYWYLQNLGQGPELLIRYENEEAVDDSQLPKDRFSAERLKGVDSTLKIQPAELGDSAVYLCASSFREEAFFGQGTRLTVV.

The chain combines TRBV7-2 with TRBJ2-5; tentatively, D is TRBD1 (6 bases). This CDR3 has 16 residues. Germline V gene data show CDR1 as SGHTA and CDR2 as FQGNSA. V was pared by 1 base and J by 4 bases, with 16 bases between. DNA of the CDR3: TGTGCCAGCAGCTTAGTGGCAGGGGTGGTAGGAGAGACCCAGTACTTC. It codes for CASSLVAGVVGETQYF.

The chain links TRBV30 to TRBJ2-2; a weak D match, TRBD1 (5 bases). V lost 3 bases and J 0 bases, leaving 14 bases between the germline ends. The CDR3 spans 16 residues. The germline V gene encodes CDR1 GTSNPN and CDR2 SVGIG (reference sequence). CDR3 DNA: TGTGCCTGGAGACTAAGACAGTCCGCGAACACCGGGGAGCTGTTTTTT. Protein sequence: CAWRLRQSANTGELFF. The whole variable domain, remainder taken from reference TRBV30 and TRBJ2-2, is SQTIHQWPATLVQPVGSPLSLECTVEGTSNPNLYWYRQAAGRGLQLLFYSVGIGQISSEVPQNLSASRPQDRQFILSSKKLLLSDSGFYLCAWRLRQSANTGELFFGEGSRLTVL.

The CDR3 region is CASRLGEGLNEQFF. The CDR3 DNA is TGTGCCAGCAGGCTAGGGGAGGGCCTCAATGAGCAGTTCTTC. The rearrangement links TRBV7-9 to TRBJ2-1, with 7 bases lining up with TRBD2. CDR1 is SEHNR and CDR2 is FQNEAQ in the germline V gene (reference sequence). The CDR3 covers 14 residues. The V segment lost 6 bases and the J segment 6 bases; nucleotides outside the gene matches: 8.

J is TRBJ1-1 and V is TRBV29-1; 7 nucleotides agree with TRBD1. The V segment lost 6 bases and the J segment 0 bases; nucleotides outside the gene matches: 4. The CDR3 length is 13 residues. In germline, CDR1 is SQVTM, CDR2 ANQGSEA. The CDR3 nucleotides are TGCAGCGTGAACAGGGGAATGAACACTGAAGCTTTCTTT. Translation gives CSVNRGMNTEAFF.

The count of this clone is one. The V gene is TRBV4-3, the J gene TRBJ1-1; D may be TRBD1 (5 bases). This CDR3 region has 17 residues. The germline V gene encodes CDR1 LGHNA and CDR2 YSLEER. Between the trimmed V and J ends, which lost 0 bases and 1 base, there was a span of 15 bases. DNA of the CDR3: TGCGCCAGCAGCCAAGATGTGGCAGGGCGCCCGAACACTGAAGCTTTCTTT. Protein sequence: CASSQDVAGRPNTEAFF.

The genes are TRBV19 and TRBJ1-4, with D unclear. Germline V lookup: CDR1 LNHDA, CDR2 SQIVND (reference sequence). The V end lost 6 bases, the J end lost 4 bases, and 15 bases lay between the germline ends. The CDR3 is 15 amino acids. The CDR3 protein is CASSDPGRGNEKLFF. The DNA of the CDR3 is TGTGCCAGTAGCGATCCGGGGAGAGGTAATGAAAAACTGTTTTTT.

CDR3 coding DNA: TGCGCCAGCAGCTCGGTACTGGCAGATACGCAGTATTTT. This codes for CASSSVLADTQYF. V and J are TRBV5-1 and TRBJ2-3, with no clear D. With 3 bases removed from V and 4 bases from J, the gap between germline ends came to 9 bases. There are 13 residues in the CDR3. Looked up from germline, CDR1 is SGHRS and CDR2 is YFSETQ.

The V call is TRBV14, the J call TRBJ2-5; no definite D call. Looked up from germline, CDR1 is SGHDN and CDR2 is FVKESK. V was clipped by 1 base and J by 4 bases, with 10 bases between them. The CDR3 totals 14 residues. The CDR3 nucleotides are TGTGCCAGCAGCCAAGGGCTAGTCGGAGAGACCCAGTACTTC. Protein product: CASSQGLVGETQYF.

This clone appeared once. The chain joins TRBV6-5 to TRBJ1-1, with TRBD1 matching 12 bases. The V segment lost 6 bases and the J segment 1 base; nucleotides outside the gene matches: 0. Germline CDR1 reads MNHEY; CDR2 reads SVGAGI. This CDR3 is 14 amino acids long. The CDR3 DNA sequence: TGTGCCAGCAGGGGACAGGGGGCGAACACTGAAGCTTTCTTT. The encoded protein is CASRGQGANTEAFF.

CDR3 protein: CASSIPLQTGPTEAFF. The CDR3 bases are TGTGCCAGTAGTATCCCCCTCCAGACAGGCCCCACTGAAGCTTTCTTT. This chain links TRBV19 with TRBJ1-1; the D gene is possibly TRBD1 (6 bases). The V end was cut by 3 bases, the J end by 4 bases, with 18 bases between. This CDR3 is built from 16 residues. Germline CDR1 LNHDA, CDR2 SQIVND (reference sequence).

The chain joins TRBV19 to TRBJ1-2, with D unresolved. V was clipped by 0 bases and J by 4 bases, with 6 bases between them. Germline CDR1 reads LNHDA; CDR2 reads SQIVND (reference sequence). CDR3 size: 13 residues. This CDR3 reads CASSIDVAYGYTF. Here the CDR3 DNA reads TGTGCCAGTAGTATAGATGTGGCCTATGGCTACACCTTC.

Regarding this clone: Other nucleotide sequences from this sample produce the same CDR3. V usage is TRBV5-1 and J usage is TRBJ2-2, with 13 nucleotides matching TRBD2. Germline CDR1 and CDR2: SGHRS and YFSETQ. The CDR3 has 17 residues. J lost 7 bases, V lost 4 bases, and 10 bases had no gene match. The CDR3 DNA reads as TGCGCCAGCAGCCTTCCCGGACTAGCGGGAGCAAACGGGGAGCTGTTTTTT. Amino acids: CASSLPGLAGANGELFF. Variable domain in full (rest from reference TRBV5-1 and TRBJ2-2): KAGVTQTPRYLIKTRGQQVTLSCSPISGHRSVSWYQQTPGQGLQFLFEYFSETQRNKGNFPGRFSGRQFSNSRSEMNVSTLELGDSALYLCASSLPGLAGANGELFFGEGSRLTVL.